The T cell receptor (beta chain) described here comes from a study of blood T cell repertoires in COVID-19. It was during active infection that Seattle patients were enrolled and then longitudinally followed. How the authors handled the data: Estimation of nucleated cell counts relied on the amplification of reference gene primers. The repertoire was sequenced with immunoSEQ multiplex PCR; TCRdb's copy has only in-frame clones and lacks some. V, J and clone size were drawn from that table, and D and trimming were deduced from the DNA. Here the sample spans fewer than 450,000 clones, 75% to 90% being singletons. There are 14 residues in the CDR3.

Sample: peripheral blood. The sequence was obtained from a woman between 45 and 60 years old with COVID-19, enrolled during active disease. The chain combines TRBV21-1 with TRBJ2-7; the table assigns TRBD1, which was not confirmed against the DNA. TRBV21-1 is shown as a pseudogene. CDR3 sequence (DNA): TGTGCCAGCAGCAGAGACAGGGACGAGGACGAGCAGTACTTC. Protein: CASSRDRDEDEQYF.